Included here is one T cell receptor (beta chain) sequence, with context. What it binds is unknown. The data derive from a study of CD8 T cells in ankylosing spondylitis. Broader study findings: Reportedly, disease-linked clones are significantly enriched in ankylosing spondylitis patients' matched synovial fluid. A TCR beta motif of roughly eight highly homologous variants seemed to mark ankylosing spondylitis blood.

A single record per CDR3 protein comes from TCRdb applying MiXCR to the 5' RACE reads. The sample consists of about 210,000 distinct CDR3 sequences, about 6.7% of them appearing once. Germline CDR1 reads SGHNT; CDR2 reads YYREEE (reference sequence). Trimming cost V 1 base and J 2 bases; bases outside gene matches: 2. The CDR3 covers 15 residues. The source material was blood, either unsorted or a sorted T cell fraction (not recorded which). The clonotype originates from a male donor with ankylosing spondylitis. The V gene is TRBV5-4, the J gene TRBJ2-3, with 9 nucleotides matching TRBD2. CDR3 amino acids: CASSLLAGYTDTQYF. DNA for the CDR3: TGTGCCAGCAGCTTGCTAGCGGGGTACACAGATACGCAGTATTTT.